These 5 T cell receptor beta chains came from one sample sequenced in a study of cytomegalovirus exposure and HLA in healthy donors. Vbeta (60) and Jbeta (13) primers were used in the PCR. Using immunoSEQ multiplex PCR, the repertoire was profiled, and TCRdb retains in-frame clones only, with some absent. The top ten clones hold approximately 1.6% of a sample with 140,000 to 150,000 clones, roughly 80% of them seen once. Sequencing was done on a sample of PBMCs. Receptor source: a woman aged 40 to 50 in good health and CMV-seronegative.

J is TRBJ1-1 and V is TRBV6-5; D might be TRBD1 (5 bases). The CDR3 runs 16 residues. Germline V gives CDR1 MNHEY, CDR2 SVGAGI. V shed 0 bases and J shed 0 bases, with 11 bases lying between them. In nucleotides, the CDR3 is TGTGCCAGCAGTTACTCACCCGCAGGGATGAACACTGAAGCTTTCTTT. It specifies CASSYSPAGMNTEAFF.

This clone was observed once. The genes are TRBV5-1 and TRBJ2-2; D remains unclear. CDR1 is SGHRS, CDR2 YFSETQ, per germline. Trimming took 4 bases from V and 7 from J, leaving 11 bases between them. The CDR3 spans 13 residues. CDR3 region: CASSPEMDGELFF. In DNA, the CDR3 is TGCGCCAGCAGCCCGGAGATGGACGGGGAGCTGTTTTTT.

This clone has more than one count but fewer than ten. V usage is TRBV7-2 and J usage is TRBJ2-1, with TRBD2 identical over 9 bases. The V segment lost 4 bases and the J segment 9 bases; nucleotides outside the gene matches: 1. The CDR3 has 12 amino acids. Germline lookup yields CDR1 SGHTA and CDR2 FQGNSA. The CDR3, as DNA: TGTGCCAGCAGCTCAGCGGGAGGTGAGCAGTTCTTC. It codes for CASSSAGGEQFF. The entire variable domain, with the rest obtained from reference TRBV7-2 and TRBJ2-1, is as follows: GAGVSQSPSNKVTEKGKDVELRCDPISGHTALYWYRQSLGQGLEFLIYFQGNSAPDKSGLPSDRFSAERTGGSVSTLTIQRTQQEDSAVYLCASSSAGGEQFFGPGTRLTVL.

The chain is built from TRBV5-1 and TRBJ1-1; weak D call: TRBD1 (6 bases). Trimming took 5 bases from V and 3 from J, leaving 11 bases between them. The CDR3 covers 13 residues. In germline, CDR1 is SGHRS, CDR2 YFSETQ. CDR3 amino acids: CASSWGLDTEAFF. The CDR3 nucleotides read TGCGCCAGCAGTTGGGGGCTGGACACTGAAGCTTTCTTT.

As regards this clone: Relative to the germline gene, one junction end is altered; a read error may explain this. V is TRBV7-9 and J is TRBJ2-5; 8 bases line up with TRBD2. Germline CDR1 is SEHNR and CDR2 is FQNEAQ (reference sequence). This CDR3 is 16 amino acids long. The CDR3 sequence: CTSSLALAGGVETQYF. For the CDR3, the DNA is TGTACCAGCAGCTTAGCCCTAGCGGGTGGGGTGGAGACCCAGTACTTC.